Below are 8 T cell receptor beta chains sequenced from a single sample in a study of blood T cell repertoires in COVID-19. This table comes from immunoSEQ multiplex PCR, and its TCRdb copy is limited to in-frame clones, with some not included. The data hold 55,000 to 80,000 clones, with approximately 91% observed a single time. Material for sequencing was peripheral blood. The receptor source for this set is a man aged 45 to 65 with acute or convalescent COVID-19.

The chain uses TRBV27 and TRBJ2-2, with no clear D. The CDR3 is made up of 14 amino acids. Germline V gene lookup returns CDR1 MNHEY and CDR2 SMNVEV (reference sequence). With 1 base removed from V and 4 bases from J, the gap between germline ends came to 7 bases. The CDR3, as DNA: TGTGCCAGCAGTTTATTTCGCGGCACCGGGGAGCTGTTTTTT. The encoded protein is CASSLFRGTGELFF.

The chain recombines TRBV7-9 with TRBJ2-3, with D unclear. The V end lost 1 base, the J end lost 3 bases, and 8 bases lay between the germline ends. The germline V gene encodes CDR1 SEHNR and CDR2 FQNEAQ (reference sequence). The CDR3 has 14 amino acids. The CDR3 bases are TGTGCCAGCAGCTTAGTAGCTGCAACAGATACGCAGTATTTT. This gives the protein CASSLVAATDTQYF.

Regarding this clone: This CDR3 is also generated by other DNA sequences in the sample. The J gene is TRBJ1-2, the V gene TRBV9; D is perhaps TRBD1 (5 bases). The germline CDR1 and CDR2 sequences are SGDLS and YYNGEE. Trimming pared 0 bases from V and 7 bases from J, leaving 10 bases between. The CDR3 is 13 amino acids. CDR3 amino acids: CASSVGDRGGYTF. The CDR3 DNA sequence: TGTGCCAGCAGCGTAGGAGACAGAGGTGGCTACACCTTC.

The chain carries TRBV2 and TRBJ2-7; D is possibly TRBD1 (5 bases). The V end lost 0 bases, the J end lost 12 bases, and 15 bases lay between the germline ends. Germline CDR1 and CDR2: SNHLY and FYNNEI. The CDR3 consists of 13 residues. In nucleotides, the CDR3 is TGTGCCAGCAGTGAAGCGCCTCGGACACCGGGGTACTTC. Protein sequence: CASSEAPRTPGYF.

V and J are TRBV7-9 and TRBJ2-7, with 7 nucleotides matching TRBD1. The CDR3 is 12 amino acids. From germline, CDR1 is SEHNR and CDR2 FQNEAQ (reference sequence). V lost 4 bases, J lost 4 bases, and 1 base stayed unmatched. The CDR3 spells CASSSQGYEQYF. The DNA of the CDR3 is TGTGCCAGCAGCTCACAGGGGTACGAGCAGTACTTC.

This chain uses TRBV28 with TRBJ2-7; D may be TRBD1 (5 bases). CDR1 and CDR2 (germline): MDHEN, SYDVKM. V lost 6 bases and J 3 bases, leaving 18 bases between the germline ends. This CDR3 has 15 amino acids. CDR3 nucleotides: TGTGCCAGCAGCCTCTACGGACAATTACACTACGAGCAGTACTTC. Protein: CASSLYGQLHYEQYF.

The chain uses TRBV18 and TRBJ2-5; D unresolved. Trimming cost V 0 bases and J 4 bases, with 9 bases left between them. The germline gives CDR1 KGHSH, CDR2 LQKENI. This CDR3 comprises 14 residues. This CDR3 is CASSPPGWVETQYF. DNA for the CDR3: TGTGCCAGCTCACCACCGGGCTGGGTAGAGACCCAGTACTTC. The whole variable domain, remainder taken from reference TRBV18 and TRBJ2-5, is NAGVMQNPRHLVRRRGQEARLRCSPMKGHSHVYWYRQLPEEGLKFMVYLQKENIIDESGMPKERFSAEFPKEGPSILRIQQVVRGDSAAYFCASSPPGWVETQYFGPGTRLLVL.

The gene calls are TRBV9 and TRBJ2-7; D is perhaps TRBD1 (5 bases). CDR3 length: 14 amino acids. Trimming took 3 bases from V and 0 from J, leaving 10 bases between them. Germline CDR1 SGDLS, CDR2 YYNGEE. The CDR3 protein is CASSGTSSSYEQYF. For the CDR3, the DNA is TGTGCCAGCAGCGGGACAAGTAGCTCCTACGAGCAGTACTTC.